One sample yielded the 3 T cell receptor beta chains listed below, sequenced in a study of T cell repertoires in cytomegalovirus infection. Via MiXCR, TCRdb re-called the reads, giving one row per CDR3 protein. This table has about 490,000 distinct CDR3 sequences, roughly 29% appearing once. Sequenced: PBMCs. The source is a human donor in good health (CMV status not recorded). Some clones in this sample may be carry-over from other donors' samples.

The chain recombines TRBV11-3 with TRBJ2-1; 7 bases align to TRBD2. The junction had 15 bases not matched to a gene; V was cut back by 5 bases and J by 5 bases. The CDR3 is made up of 17 amino acids. Germline lookup yields CDR1 SGHNT and CDR2 YENEEA. The CDR3 DNA sequence: TGTGCCAGCAGCCTTAGGGGACTACAGATGGATCACAATGAGCAGTTCTTC. It is translated as CASSLRGLQMDHNEQFF. Using reference TRBV11-3 and TRBJ2-1 for the parts outside the CDR3, the full variable domain is EAGVVQSPRYKIIEKKQPVAFWCNPISGHNTLYWYLQNLGQGPELLIRYENEEAVDDSQLPKDRFSAERLKGVDSTLKIQPAELGDSAVYLCASSLRGLQMDHNEQFFGPGTRLTVL.

This clonotype was counted a few times. The genes are TRBV5-5 and TRBJ1-2; TRBD1 might be the D (5 bases). Germline assignment: CDR1 SGHKS and CDR2 YYEKEE (reference sequence). The V and J ends lost 0 bases and 1 base respectively, with 16 bases between them. CDR3 length: 17 amino acids. DNA for the CDR3: TGTGCCAGCAGCTTGGAATTTTTGGCAGGGCATAACTATGGCTACACCTTC. It specifies CASSLEFLAGHNYGYTF.

This clonotype was counted only a few times. This sequence joins TRBV6-2 or TRBV6-3 and TRBJ2-7; D gene unclear. Trimming took off 4 bases at V and 11 bases at J, with 18 bases between the two ends. Germline V CDR1 and CDR2: MNHEY, SVGEGT. The CDR3 extends over 13 amino acids. CDR3 region: CASSSHTTLGEYV. DNA for the CDR3: TGTGCCAGCAGTTCCCACACTACCCTTGGGGAGTACGTC.